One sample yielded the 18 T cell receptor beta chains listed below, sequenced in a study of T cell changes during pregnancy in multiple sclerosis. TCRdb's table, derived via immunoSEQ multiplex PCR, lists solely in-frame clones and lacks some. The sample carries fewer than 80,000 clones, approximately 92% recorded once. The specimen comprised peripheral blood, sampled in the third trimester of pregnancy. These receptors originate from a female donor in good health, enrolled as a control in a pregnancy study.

The CDR3 DNA sequence: TGTGCCAGCAGTTACTCGGGGGCAGGGGGGTCCTACGAGCAGTACTTC. This sequence encodes CASSYSGAGGSYEQYF. The V call is TRBV6-5, the J call TRBJ2-7; tentatively, D is TRBD1 (7 bases). Germline CDR1 MNHEY, CDR2 SVGAGI. Trimming stripped 0 bases from V and 1 base from J, with 13 bases between. This CDR3 is built from 16 residues.

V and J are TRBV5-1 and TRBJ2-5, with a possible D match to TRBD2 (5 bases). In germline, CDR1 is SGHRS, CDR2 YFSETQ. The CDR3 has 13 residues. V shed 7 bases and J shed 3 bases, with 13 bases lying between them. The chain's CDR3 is CASSEGSKETQYF. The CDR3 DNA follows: TGCGCCAGCTCCGAAGGGAGCAAAGAGACCCAGTACTTC.

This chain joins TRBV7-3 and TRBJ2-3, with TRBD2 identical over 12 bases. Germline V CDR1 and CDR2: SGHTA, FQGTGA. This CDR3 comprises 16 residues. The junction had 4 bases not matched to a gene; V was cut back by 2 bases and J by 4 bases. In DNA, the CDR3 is TGTGCCAGCAGCTTATATCTAGCGGGAGGGCCAGATACGCAGTATTTT. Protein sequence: CASSLYLAGGPDTQYF. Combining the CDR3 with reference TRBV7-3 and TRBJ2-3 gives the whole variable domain GAGVSQTPSNKVTEKGKYVELRCDPISGHTALYWYRQSLGQGPEFLIYFQGTGAADDSGLPNDRFFAVRPEGSVSTLKIQRTERGDSAVYLCASSLYLAGGPDTQYFGPGTRLTVL.

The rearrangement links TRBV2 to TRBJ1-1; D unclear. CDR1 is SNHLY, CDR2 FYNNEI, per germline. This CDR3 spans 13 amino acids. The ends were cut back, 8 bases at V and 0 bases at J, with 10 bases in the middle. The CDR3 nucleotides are TGTGCCAGCGAGGATAGGATGAACACTGAAGCTTTCTTT. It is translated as CASEDRMNTEAFF. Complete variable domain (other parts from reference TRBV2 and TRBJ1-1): EPEVTQTPSHQVTQMGQEVILRCVPISNHLYFYWYRQILGQKVEFLVSFYNNEISEKSEIFDDQFSVERPDGSNFTLKIRSTKLEDSAMYFCASEDRMNTEAFFGQGTRLTVV.

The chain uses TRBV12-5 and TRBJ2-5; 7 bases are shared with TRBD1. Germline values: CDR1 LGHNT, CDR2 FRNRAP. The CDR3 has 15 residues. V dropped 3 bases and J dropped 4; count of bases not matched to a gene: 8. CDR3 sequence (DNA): TGTGCTAGTGGTTTCGACAGGGTGGAAGGAGAGACCCAGTACTTC. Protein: CASGFDRVEGETQYF.

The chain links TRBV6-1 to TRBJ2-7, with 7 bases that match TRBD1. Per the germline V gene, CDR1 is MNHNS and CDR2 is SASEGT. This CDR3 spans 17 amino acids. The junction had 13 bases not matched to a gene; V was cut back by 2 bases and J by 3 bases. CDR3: CASSEFLDRQLDYEQYF. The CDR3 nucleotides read TGTGCCAGCAGTGAATTTCTGGACAGGCAACTAGACTACGAGCAGTACTTC.

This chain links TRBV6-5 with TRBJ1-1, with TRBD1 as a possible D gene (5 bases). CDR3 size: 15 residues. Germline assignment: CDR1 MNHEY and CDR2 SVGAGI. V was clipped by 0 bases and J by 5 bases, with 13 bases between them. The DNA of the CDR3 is TGTGCCAGCAGTTACTCGATTTCGGGGGGGACTGAAGCTTTCTTT. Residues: CASSYSISGGTEAFF.

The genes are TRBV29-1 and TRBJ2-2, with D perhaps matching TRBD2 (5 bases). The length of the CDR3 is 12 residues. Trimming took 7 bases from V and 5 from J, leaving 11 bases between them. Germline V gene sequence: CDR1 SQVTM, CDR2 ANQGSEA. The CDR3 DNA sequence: TGCAGCGCCTTCCGGGGAACCGGGGAGCTGTTTTTT. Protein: CSAFRGTGELFF.

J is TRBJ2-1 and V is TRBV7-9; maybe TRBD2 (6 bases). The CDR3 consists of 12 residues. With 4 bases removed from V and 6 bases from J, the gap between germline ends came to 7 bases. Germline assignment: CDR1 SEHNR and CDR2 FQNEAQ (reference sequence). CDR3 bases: TGTGCCAGCAGCTGGGGGGTCAATGAGCAGTTCTTC. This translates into CASSWGVNEQFF.

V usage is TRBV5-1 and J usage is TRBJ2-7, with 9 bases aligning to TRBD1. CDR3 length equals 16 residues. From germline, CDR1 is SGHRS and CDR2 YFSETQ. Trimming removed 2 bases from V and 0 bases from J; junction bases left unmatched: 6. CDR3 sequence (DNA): TGCGCCAGCAGCTTTCTCGGACAGGGGAGCTCCTACGAGCAGTACTTC. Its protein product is CASSFLGQGSSYEQYF. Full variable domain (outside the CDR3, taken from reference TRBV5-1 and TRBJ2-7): KAGVTQTPRYLIKTRGQQVTLSCSPISGHRSVSWYQQTPGQGLQFLFEYFSETQRNKGNFPGRFSGRQFSNSRSEMNVSTLELGDSALYLCASSFLGQGSSYEQYFGPGTRLTVT.

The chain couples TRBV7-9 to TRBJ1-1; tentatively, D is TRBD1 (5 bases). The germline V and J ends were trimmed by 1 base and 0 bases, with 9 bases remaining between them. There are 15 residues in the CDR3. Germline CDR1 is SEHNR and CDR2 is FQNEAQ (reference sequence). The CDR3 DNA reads TGTGCCAGCAGCTTAGGGGGCTACATGAACACTGAAGCTTTCTTT. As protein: CASSLGGYMNTEAFF. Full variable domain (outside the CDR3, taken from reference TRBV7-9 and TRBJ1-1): DTGVSQNPRHKITKRGQNVTFRCDPISEHNRLYWYRQTLGQGPEFLTYFQNEAQLEKSRLLSDRFSAERPKGSFSTLEIQRTEQGDSAMYLCASSLGGYMNTEAFFGQGTRLTVV.

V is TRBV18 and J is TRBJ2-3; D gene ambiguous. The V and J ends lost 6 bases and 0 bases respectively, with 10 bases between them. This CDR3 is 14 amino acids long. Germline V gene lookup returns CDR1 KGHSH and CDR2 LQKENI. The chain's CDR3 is CASSAASSTDTQYF. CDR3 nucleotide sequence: TGTGCCAGCTCGGCGGCATCTAGCACAGATACGCAGTATTTT.

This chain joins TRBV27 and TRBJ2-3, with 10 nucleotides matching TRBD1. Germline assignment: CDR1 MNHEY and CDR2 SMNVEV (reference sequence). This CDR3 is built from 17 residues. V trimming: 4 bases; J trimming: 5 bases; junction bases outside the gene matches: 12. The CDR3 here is CASSSPVDRGLEDTQYF. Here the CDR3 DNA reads TGTGCCAGCAGTTCCCCGGTCGACAGGGGGCTTGAAGATACGCAGTATTTT.

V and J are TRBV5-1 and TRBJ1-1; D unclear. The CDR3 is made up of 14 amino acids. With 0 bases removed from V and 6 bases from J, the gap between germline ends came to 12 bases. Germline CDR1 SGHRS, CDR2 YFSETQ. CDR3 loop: CASSLDSSHAEAFF. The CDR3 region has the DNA TGCGCCAGCAGCTTGGATAGTTCCCACGCTGAAGCTTTCTTT.

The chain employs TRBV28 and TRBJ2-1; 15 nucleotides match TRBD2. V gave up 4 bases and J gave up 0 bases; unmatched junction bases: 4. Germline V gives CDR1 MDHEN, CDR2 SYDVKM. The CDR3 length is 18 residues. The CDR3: CASSSGLAGGSSYNEQFF. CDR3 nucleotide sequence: TGTGCCAGCAGTTCCGGACTAGCGGGGGGGAGCTCCTACAATGAGCAGTTCTTC.

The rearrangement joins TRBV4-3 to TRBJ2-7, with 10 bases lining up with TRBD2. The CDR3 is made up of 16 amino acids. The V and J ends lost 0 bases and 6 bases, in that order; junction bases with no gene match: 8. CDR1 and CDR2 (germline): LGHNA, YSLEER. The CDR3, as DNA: TGCGCCAGCAGCCAAGATATCGGAGCGGGAGGGCGCGAGCAGTACTTC. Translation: CASSQDIGAGGREQYF.

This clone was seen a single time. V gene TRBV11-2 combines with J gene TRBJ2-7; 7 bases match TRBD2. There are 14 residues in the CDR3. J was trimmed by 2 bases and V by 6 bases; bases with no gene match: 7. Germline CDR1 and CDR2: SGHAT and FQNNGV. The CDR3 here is CASRREGLPYEQYF. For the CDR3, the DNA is TGTGCCAGCAGGAGGGAGGGCCTCCCCTACGAGCAGTACTTC. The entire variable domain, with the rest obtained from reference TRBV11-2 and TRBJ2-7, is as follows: EAGVAQSPRYKIIEKRQSVAFWCNPISGHATLYWYQQILGQGPKLLIQFQNNGVVDDSQLPKDRFSAERLKGVDSTLKIQPAKLEDSAVYLCASRREGLPYEQYFGPGTRLTVT.

The CDR3 loop reads CASSLGRNTEAFF. In nucleotides, the CDR3 is TGTGCCAGCAGCTTGGGGCGGAACACTGAAGCTTTCTTT. The V and J genes are TRBV11-2 and TRBJ1-1, with D perhaps matching TRBD1 (5 bases). Germline V lookup: CDR1 SGHAT, CDR2 FQNNGV. With 3 bases removed from V and 1 base from J, the gap between germline ends came to 6 bases. The CDR3 spans 13 residues.